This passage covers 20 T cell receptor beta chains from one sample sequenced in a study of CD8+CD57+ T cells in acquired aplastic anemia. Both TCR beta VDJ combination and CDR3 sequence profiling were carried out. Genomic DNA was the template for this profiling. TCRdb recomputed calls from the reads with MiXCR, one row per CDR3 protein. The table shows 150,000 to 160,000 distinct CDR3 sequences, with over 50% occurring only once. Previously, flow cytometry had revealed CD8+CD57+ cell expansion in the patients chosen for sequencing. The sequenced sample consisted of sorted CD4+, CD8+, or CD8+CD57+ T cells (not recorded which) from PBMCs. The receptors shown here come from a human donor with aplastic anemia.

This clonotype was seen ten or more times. In DNA, the CDR3 is TGTGCCAGCCGGCTGGGGGCGACTGAAGCTTTCTTT. Protein: CASRLGATEAFF. The chain recombines TRBV2 with TRBJ1-1; D may be TRBD1 (6 bases). V shed 8 bases and J shed 5 bases, with 12 bases lying between them. Germline CDR1 is SNHLY and CDR2 is FYNNEI. The CDR3 spans 12 residues.

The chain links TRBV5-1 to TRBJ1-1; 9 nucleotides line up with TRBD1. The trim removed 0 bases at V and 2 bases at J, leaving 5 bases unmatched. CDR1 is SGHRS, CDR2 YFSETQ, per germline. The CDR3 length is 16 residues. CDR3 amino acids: CASSLAGTGRNTEAFF. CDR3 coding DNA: TGCGCCAGCAGCTTGGCCGGGACAGGGCGAAACACTGAAGCTTTCTTT. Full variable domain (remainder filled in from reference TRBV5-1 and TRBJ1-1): KAGVTQTPRYLIKTRGQQVTLSCSPISGHRSVSWYQQTPGQGLQFLFEYFSETQRNKGNFPGRFSGRQFSNSRSEMNVSTLELGDSALYLCASSLAGTGRNTEAFFGQGTRLTVV.

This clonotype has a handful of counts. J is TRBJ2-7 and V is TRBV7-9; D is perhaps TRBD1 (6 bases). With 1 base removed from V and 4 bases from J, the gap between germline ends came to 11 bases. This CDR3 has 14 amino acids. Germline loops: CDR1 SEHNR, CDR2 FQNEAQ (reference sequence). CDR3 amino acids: CASSLVGTQYEQYF. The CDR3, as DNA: TGTGCCAGCAGCTTAGTGGGGACACAATACGAGCAGTACTTC. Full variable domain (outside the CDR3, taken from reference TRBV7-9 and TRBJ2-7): DTGVSQNPRHKITKRGQNVTFRCDPISEHNRLYWYRQTLGQGPEFLTYFQNEAQLEKSRLLSDRFSAERPKGSFSTLEIQRTEQGDSAMYLCASSLVGTQYEQYFGPGTRLTVT.

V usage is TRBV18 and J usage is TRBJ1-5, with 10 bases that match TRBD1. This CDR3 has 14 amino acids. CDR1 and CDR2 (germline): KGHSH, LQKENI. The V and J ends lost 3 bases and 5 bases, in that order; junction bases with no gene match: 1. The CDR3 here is CASSPGQGDQPQHF. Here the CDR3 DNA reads TGTGCCAGCTCACCTGGACAGGGGGATCAGCCCCAGCATTTT.

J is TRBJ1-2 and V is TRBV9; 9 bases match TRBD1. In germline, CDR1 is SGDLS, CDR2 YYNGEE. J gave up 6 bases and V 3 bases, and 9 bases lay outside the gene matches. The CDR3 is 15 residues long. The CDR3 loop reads CASSEGDRVFDGYTF. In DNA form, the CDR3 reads TGTGCCAGCAGCGAGGGGGACAGGGTTTTCGATGGCTACACCTTC.

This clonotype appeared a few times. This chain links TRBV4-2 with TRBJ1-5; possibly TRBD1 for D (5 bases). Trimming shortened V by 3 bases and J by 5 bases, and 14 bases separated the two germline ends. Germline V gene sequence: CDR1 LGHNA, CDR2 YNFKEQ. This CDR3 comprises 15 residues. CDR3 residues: CASSQTPEGYQPQHF. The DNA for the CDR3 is TGTGCCAGCAGCCAGACCCCCGAGGGGTATCAGCCCCAGCATTTT.

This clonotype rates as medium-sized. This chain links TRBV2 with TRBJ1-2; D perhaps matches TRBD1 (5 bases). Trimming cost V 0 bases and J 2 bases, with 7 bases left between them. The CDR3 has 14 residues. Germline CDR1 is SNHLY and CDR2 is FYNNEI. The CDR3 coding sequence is TGTGCCAGCAGTGAAGCAGGGGCCAACTATGGCTACACCTTC. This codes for CASSEAGANYGYTF.

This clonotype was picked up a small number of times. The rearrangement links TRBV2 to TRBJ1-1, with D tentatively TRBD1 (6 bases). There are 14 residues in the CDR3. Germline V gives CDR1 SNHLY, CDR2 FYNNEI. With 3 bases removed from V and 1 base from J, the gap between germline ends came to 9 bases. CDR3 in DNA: TGTGCCAGCAGTGATAGGGGGGCGAACACTGAAGCTTTCTTT. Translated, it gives CASSDRGANTEAFF. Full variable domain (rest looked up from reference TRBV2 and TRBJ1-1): EPEVTQTPSHQVTQMGQEVILRCVPISNHLYFYWYRQILGQKVEFLVSFYNNEISEKSEIFDDQFSVERPDGSNFTLKIRSTKLEDSAMYFCASSDRGANTEAFFGQGTRLTVV.

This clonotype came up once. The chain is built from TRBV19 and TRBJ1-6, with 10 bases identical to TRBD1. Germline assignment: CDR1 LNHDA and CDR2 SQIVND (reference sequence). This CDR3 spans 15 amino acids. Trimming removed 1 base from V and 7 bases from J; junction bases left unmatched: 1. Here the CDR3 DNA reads TGTGCCAGTAGTATAGGGGACAGGGGCAATTCACCCCTCCACTTT. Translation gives CASSIGDRGNSPLHF.

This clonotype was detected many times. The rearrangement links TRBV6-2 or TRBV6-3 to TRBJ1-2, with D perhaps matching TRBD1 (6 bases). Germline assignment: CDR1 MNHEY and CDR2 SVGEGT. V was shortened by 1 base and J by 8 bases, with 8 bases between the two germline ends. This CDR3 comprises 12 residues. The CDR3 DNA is TGTGCCAGCAGTTACTACAGGGACGGCTACACCTTC. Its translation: CASSYYRDGYTF.

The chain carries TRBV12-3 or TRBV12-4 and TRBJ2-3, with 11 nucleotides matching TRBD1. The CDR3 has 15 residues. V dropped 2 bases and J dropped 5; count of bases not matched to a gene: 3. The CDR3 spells CASSLRDRGLDTQYF. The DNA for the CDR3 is TGTGCCAGCAGTTTACGGGACAGGGGGTTAGATACGCAGTATTTT.

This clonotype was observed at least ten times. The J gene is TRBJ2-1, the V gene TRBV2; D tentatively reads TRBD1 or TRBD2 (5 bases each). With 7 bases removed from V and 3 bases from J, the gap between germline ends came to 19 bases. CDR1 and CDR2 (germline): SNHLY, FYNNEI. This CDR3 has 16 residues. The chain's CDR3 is CASTPAQGGGYNEQFF. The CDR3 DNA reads TGTGCCAGCACCCCCGCCCAGGGTGGAGGCTACAATGAGCAGTTCTTC.

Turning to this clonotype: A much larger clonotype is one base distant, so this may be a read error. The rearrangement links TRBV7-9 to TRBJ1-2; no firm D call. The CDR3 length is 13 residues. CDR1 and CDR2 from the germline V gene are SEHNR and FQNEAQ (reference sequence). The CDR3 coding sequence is TGTGCCGGCAGCTCGGCGGGGTACTATGGCTACACCTTC. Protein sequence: CAGSSAGYYGYTF.

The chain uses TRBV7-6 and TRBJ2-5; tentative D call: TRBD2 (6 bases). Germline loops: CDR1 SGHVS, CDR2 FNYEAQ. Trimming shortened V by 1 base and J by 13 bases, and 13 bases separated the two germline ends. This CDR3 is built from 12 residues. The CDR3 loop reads CASSLVEREPYF. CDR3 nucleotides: TGTGCCAGCAGCTTAGTGGAACGGGAGCCGTACTTC.

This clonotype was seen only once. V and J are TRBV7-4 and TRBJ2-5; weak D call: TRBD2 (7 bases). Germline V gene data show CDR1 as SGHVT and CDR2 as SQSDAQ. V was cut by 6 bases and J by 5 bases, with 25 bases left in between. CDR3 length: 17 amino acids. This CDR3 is CASRYRDSRGAQETQYF. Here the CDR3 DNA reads TGTGCCAGCAGATACCGGGACTCCCGGGGGGCCCAGGAGACCCAGTACTTC.

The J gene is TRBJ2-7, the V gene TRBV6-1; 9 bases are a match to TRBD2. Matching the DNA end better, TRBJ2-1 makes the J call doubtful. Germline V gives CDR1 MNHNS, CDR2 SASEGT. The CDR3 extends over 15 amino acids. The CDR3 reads CASRDEREAYNEQFF. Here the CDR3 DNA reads TGTGCCAGCAGGGACGAGCGGGAGGCGTACAATGAGCAGTTCTTC.

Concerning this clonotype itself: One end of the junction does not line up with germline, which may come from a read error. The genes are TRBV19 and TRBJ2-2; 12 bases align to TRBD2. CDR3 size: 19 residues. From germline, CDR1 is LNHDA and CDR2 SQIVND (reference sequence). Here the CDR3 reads CASSIFASGRAWDTGELFF. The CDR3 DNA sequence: TGTGCCAGTAGTATTTTTGCTAGCGGGAGGGCCTGGGACACCGGGGAGCTATTTTTT.

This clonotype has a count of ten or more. CDR3 coding DNA: TGTGCCAGTAGTATAGATCTCTTACCATACGATACGCAGTATTTT. Residues: CASSIDLLPYDTQYF. J is TRBJ2-3 and V is TRBV19; D call uncertain. The V end was cut by 0 bases, the J end by 6 bases, with 13 bases between. The CDR3 is made up of 15 amino acids. From germline, CDR1 is LNHDA and CDR2 SQIVND (reference sequence).

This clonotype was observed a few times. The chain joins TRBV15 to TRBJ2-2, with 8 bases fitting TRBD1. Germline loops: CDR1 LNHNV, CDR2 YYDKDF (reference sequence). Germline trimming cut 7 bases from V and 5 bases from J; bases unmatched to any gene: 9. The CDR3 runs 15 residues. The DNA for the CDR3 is TGTGCCACCACCGGACAGGGTGAGGGGACCGGGGAGCTGTTTTTT. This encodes CATTGQGEGTGELFF.

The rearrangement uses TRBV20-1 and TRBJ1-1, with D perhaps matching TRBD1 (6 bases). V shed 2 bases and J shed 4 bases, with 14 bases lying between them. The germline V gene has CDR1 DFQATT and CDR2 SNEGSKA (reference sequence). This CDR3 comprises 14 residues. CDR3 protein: CSARTGGGGTEAFF. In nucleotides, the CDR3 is TGCAGTGCTAGAACCGGGGGGGGCGGCACTGAAGCTTTCTTT.